This T cell receptor (beta chain) derives from a study of low-dose radiotherapy and immunotherapy resistance in tumors. Turning to the study itself: Oral aspirin 300 mg was taken by patients daily for four cycles from cycle 1 day 1.

Time point in this sample: after trial treatment. Treatment defined: LDRT plus nivolumab, ipilimumab, low-dose cyclophosphamide and aspirin (RACIN trial). The study gave donors nivolumab, ipilimumab, aspirin, low-dose cyclophosphamide and low-dose radiotherapy. Advanced solid tumors without tumor-infiltrating lymphocytes were required for inclusion. Looked up from germline, CDR1 is MNHEY and CDR2 is SMNVEV (reference sequence). The V end was cut by 2 bases, the J end by 4 bases, with 11 bases between. This CDR3 has 15 amino acids. It was with a constant-region primer and a V-primer adapter that TCRs were amplified over approximately 18 PCR cycles. TCRdb re-derived calls from the reads in MiXCR, one entry per CDR3 protein. The profile shows roughly 52,000 distinct CDR3 sequences, 33% of them singletons. This clonotype appeared many times.

This clonotype was sampled from a male donor with rectosigmoid adenocarcinoma. The rearrangement uses TRBV27 and TRBJ2-2; tentative D call: TRBD2 (5 bases). Source: PBMCs, taken after low-dose radiotherapy plus immunotherapy. In DNA form, the CDR3 reads TGTGCCAGCAGTTTAATGGGGAGTGGCACCGGGGAGCTGTTTTTT. It specifies CASSLMGSGTGELFF.